This paragraph covers one T cell receptor (beta chain) sequence. This specimen belongs to a study of blood T cell repertoires in COVID-19. Study information: Spain, Italy and the United States supplied samples that represented acute and convalescent COVID-19.

Authors' data handling: How many nucleated cells were present was estimated from reference gene primer amplification. Sequenced by immunoSEQ multiplex PCR; TCRdb stores in-frame clones only, minus some. V, J and clone size derive from that table, while D and trimming were established from the DNA sequence. The sample carries some 220,000 clones, around 90% recorded once. V was clipped by 6 bases and J by 2 bases; unmatched bases: 3. Germline V gives CDR1 ENHRY, CDR2 SYGVKD. CDR3 size: 13 residues. Patients at the Seattle site were enrolled during active infection and followed longitudinally. The specimen sequenced was peripheral blood. The sequence was obtained from a man aged 30 to 45 with COVID-19, enrolled during active disease. This rearrangement joins TRBV10-3 to TRBJ2-5, with 7 bases identical to TRBD2. CDR3 nucleotide sequence: TGTGCCATCAGGGGGGGGGAACAAGAGACCCAGTACTTC. This translates into CAIRGGEQETQYF.